What follows are 30 T cell receptor beta chains derived from one specimen sequenced in a study of technical replicates of blood from several donors (dated by TCRdb to between 2016 and 2019). Preparation of the library involved the immunoSEQ multiplex PCR assay. Here the immuneACCESS table is served through TCRdb, limited to in-frame sequences with V and J called. Missing clones are a known gap in these copies; in checked studies unresolved V genes cover under half, and the rest lacks a known reason. Recorded for this sample are tens of thousands of clones; around 90% of them occurred a single time. The ten largest make up about 0.26% of the sample. The material sequenced was T cells isolated from PBMCs. These receptors were obtained from a human donor in good health.

This clone came up once. The chain carries TRBV6-1 and TRBJ1-5; D gene ambiguous. V lost 4 bases and J 1 base, leaving 11 bases between the germline ends. CDR1 is MNHNS and CDR2 is SASEGT in the germline V gene. This CDR3 is built from 15 residues. As DNA, the CDR3 is TGTGCCAGCAGTGGGCTTGGCAGAAGCAATCAGCCCCAGCATTTT. Translating gives CASSGLGRSNQPQHF.

This clone appeared a few times. At one end the junction does not follow the germline gene, possibly because of a read error. This rearrangement joins TRBV7-2 to TRBJ1-5; D gene ambiguous. Germline V gives CDR1 SGHTA, CDR2 FQGNSA. The length of the CDR3 is 12 residues. The DNA of the CDR3 is TGTGCCAGCAGCTTTGGCAAGCAGCCCCAGCATTTT. It is translated as CASSFGKQPQHF.

This clone was seen once. This chain joins TRBV28 and TRBJ2-7; tentatively, D is TRBD1 (6 bases). This CDR3 comprises 11 residues. Trimming removed 11 bases from V and 1 base from J, with 9 bases in between. Looked up from germline, CDR1 is MDHEN and CDR2 is SYDVKM. CDR3 sequence: CAGGRSYEQYF. The CDR3 DNA reads TGTGCCGGGGGCAGATCCTACGAGCAGTACTTC. The variable domain in full, with the rest retrieved from reference TRBV28 and TRBJ2-7, is DVKVTQSSRYLVKRTGEKVFLECVQDMDHENMFWYRQDPGLGLRLIYFSYDVKMKEKGDIPEGYSVSREKKERFSLILESASTNQTSMYLCAGGRSYEQYFGPGTRLTVT.

The V gene is TRBV6-6, the J gene TRBJ2-7, with no clear D. The V gene lost 7 bases and the J gene lost 2 bases, with 15 bases spanning the gap. CDR3 length: 14 residues. CDR1 is MNHNY, CDR2 SVGAGI, per germline (reference sequence). This CDR3 is CASKVSSVAYEQYF. The CDR3, as DNA: TGTGCCAGCAAGGTCTCCAGCGTAGCCTACGAGCAGTACTTC.

CDR3 protein: CASSFGLTDTQYF. In nucleotides, the CDR3 is TGTGCCAGCAGTTTTGGACTCACAGATACGCAGTATTTT. J is TRBJ2-3 and V is TRBV27; D is perhaps TRBD2 (5 bases). The CDR3 length is 13 residues. Looked up from germline, CDR1 is MNHEY and CDR2 is SMNVEV (reference sequence). The V gene lost 3 bases and the J gene lost 2 bases, with 6 bases spanning the gap.

The rearrangement joins TRBV28 to TRBJ2-7; 11 bases map to TRBD1. Germline assignment: CDR1 MDHEN and CDR2 SYDVKM. This CDR3 is 14 amino acids long. The V segment lost 6 bases and the J segment 4 bases; nucleotides outside the gene matches: 5. The CDR3 region is CASSQDRGLYEQYF. The CDR3 DNA reads TGTGCCAGCAGCCAGGACAGGGGGCTATACGAGCAGTACTTC.

The J gene is TRBJ1-1, the V gene TRBV5-1; unclear D gene. Germline V gives CDR1 SGHRS, CDR2 YFSETQ. The CDR3 extends over 13 amino acids. V lost 4 bases and J lost 1, with 8 bases in between. CDR3 residues: CASSPESNTEAFF. The CDR3 region has the DNA TGCGCCAGCAGCCCAGAATCGAACACTGAAGCTTTCTTT. Full variable domain (rest looked up from reference TRBV5-1 and TRBJ1-1): KAGVTQTPRYLIKTRGQQVTLSCSPISGHRSVSWYQQTPGQGLQFLFEYFSETQRNKGNFPGRFSGRQFSNSRSEMNVSTLELGDSALYLCASSPESNTEAFFGQGTRLTVV.

The chain couples TRBV30 to TRBJ2-3, with D possibly matching TRBD1 (5 bases). This CDR3 comprises 12 residues. Per germline, CDR1 GTSNPN and CDR2 SVGIG (reference sequence). Trimming shortened V by 8 bases and J by 4 bases, and 13 bases separated the two germline ends. The CDR3 bases are TGTGCCGGTAGAGACAGTTCAGATACGCAGTATTTT. As protein: CAGRDSSDTQYF.

The genes are TRBV27 and TRBJ2-5, with a possible D match to TRBD2 (5 bases). V lost 2 bases and J lost 2, with 9 bases in between. The CDR3 spans 14 residues. CDR1 MNHEY and CDR2 SMNVEV come from the germline V gene (reference sequence). CDR3 sequence: CASSLVGGQETQYF. CDR3 nucleotide sequence: TGTGCCAGCAGTTTAGTCGGCGGGCAAGAGACCCAGTACTTC.

This sequence joins TRBV5-1 and TRBJ2-2; D is perhaps TRBD2 (5 bases). Per germline, CDR1 SGHRS and CDR2 YFSETQ. This CDR3 comprises 14 residues. V dropped 0 bases and J dropped 5 bases, with 8 bases sitting between them. The CDR3 spells CASSLELGTGELFF. In DNA form, the CDR3 reads TGCGCCAGCAGCTTGGAACTAGGGACCGGGGAGCTGTTTTTT.

CDR3 amino acids: CASREQETSYEQYF. The CDR3 nucleotides are TGTGCCAGCAGAGAACAGGAAACCTCCTACGAGCAGTACTTC. The gene calls are TRBV2 and TRBJ2-7; perhaps TRBD1 as D (5 bases). This CDR3 is built from 14 residues. Between the trimmed V and J ends, which lost 6 bases and 0 bases, there was a span of 12 bases. CDR1 is SNHLY and CDR2 is FYNNEI in the germline V gene.

This chain links TRBV10-3 with TRBJ1-2; 7 nucleotides line up with TRBD1. The CDR3 loop spans 15 amino acids. Trimming took 6 bases from V and 0 from J; bases not matched to a gene: 7. Germline lookup yields CDR1 ENHRY and CDR2 SYGVKD. CDR3 DNA: TGTGCCATCAGCGTTCAGGGGGAGACTAACTATGGCTACACCTTC. This sequence encodes CAISVQGETNYGYTF.

The chain carries TRBV28 and TRBJ2-6, with D possibly matching TRBD2 (7 bases). This CDR3 comprises 17 residues. Germline values: CDR1 MDHEN, CDR2 SYDVKM. V dropped 2 bases and J dropped 0 bases, with 11 bases sitting between them. CDR3 bases: TGTGCCAGCAGTTTAGTGGGAGGGGGCTCTGGGGCCAACGTCCTGACTTTC. This gives the protein CASSLVGGGSGANVLTF. Filled out from reference TRBV28 and TRBJ2-6, the complete variable domain reads DVKVTQSSRYLVKRTGEKVFLECVQDMDHENMFWYRQDPGLGLRLIYFSYDVKMKEKGDIPEGYSVSREKKERFSLILESASTNQTSMYLCASSLVGGGSGANVLTFGAGSRLTVL.

The chain joins TRBV5-1 to TRBJ1-1; D uncertain. In germline, CDR1 is SGHRS, CDR2 YFSETQ. This CDR3 has 14 amino acids. V was pared by 4 bases and J by 4 bases, with 14 bases between. The CDR3 coding sequence is TGCGCCAGCAGCAGTGCGGCGCGGATCACTGAAGCTTTCTTT. Translation gives CASSSAARITEAFF.

The rearrangement links TRBV11-3 to TRBJ2-2; TRBD2 is a possible D gene (6 bases). V was cut by 5 bases and J by 0 bases, with 16 bases left in between. CDR3 size: 17 residues. Germline-derived CDR1 and CDR2 are SGHNT and YENEEA. CDR3 coding DNA: TGTGCCAGCAGCCACTCGGGGGTACTCGCGAACACCGGGGAGCTGTTTTTT. Protein product: CASSHSGVLANTGELFF.

V and J are TRBV7-9 and TRBJ2-7, with 9 bases fitting TRBD2. The V gene end was trimmed by 5 bases and the J gene end by 7 bases; junction bases not matched to a gene: 12. The CDR3 covers 15 residues. Germline assignment: CDR1 SEHNR and CDR2 FQNEAQ (reference sequence). CDR3 protein: CASSPTTSGSGEQYF. The CDR3 bases are TGTGCCAGCAGCCCGACGACTAGCGGAAGTGGGGAGCAGTACTTC.

This clone was recorded only once. The chain recombines TRBV7-9 with TRBJ2-1; 12 bases are a match to TRBD2. Germline-derived CDR1 and CDR2 are SEHNR and FQNEAQ (reference sequence). The CDR3 covers 16 residues. V dropped 8 bases and J dropped 10; count of bases not matched to a gene: 15. CDR3 residues: CASGSRTSGAEWEQFF. The CDR3 region has the DNA TGTGCCAGCGGTTCTAGGACTAGCGGGGCCGAGTGGGAGCAGTTCTTC.

The CDR3 protein is CASSFGTQGWGNTIYF. DNA of the CDR3: TGTGCCAGCAGCTTCGGGACACAGGGATGGGGAAACACCATATATTTT. The chain uses TRBV7-9 and TRBJ1-3; a weak D match, TRBD1 (6 bases). Trimming took off 3 bases at V and 4 bases at J, with 16 bases between the two ends. The CDR3 totals 16 residues. Germline V CDR1 and CDR2: SEHNR, FQNEAQ (reference sequence).

The CDR3 DNA is TGTGCCAGCAGTTACTCGATTTCAGGGCTCCAGAGCGGCTACACCTTC. Translated, it gives CASSYSISGLQSGYTF. The chain couples TRBV6-5 to TRBJ1-2; the D gene is possibly TRBD1 (5 bases). Per germline, CDR1 MNHEY and CDR2 SVGAGI. The CDR3 is 16 amino acids. Between the trimmed V and J ends, which lost 0 bases and 8 bases, there was a span of 19 bases.

This chain connects TRBV7-9 to TRBJ2-5; D possibly corresponds to TRBD2 (6 bases). The CDR3 length is 16 residues. Trimming left V 2 bases short and J 0 bases short, with 13 bases between. CDR1 is SEHNR, CDR2 FQNEAQ, per germline (reference sequence). CDR3 protein: CASSLLQRVYQETQYF. DNA for the CDR3: TGTGCCAGCAGCTTACTACAGCGGGTTTACCAAGAGACCCAGTACTTC.

This rearrangement joins TRBV15 to TRBJ2-5, with a tentative D call TRBD1 (6 bases). Trimming cost V 0 bases and J 4 bases, with 15 bases left between them. The CDR3 loop spans 16 amino acids. Germline V CDR1 and CDR2: LNHNV, YYDKDF (reference sequence). In DNA form, the CDR3 reads TGTGCCACCAGCAGAGAGGGTACAGGGTCGGGAGAGACCCAGTACTTC. Encoded protein: CATSREGTGSGETQYF.

The chain joins TRBV28 to TRBJ1-5; 7 bases are shared with TRBD1. The CDR3 runs 13 residues. Looked up from germline, CDR1 is MDHEN and CDR2 is SYDVKM. Unmatched junction bases numbered 4, after V lost 8 bases and J lost 3 bases. CDR3 region: CASRDSPNQPQHF. DNA for the CDR3: TGTGCCAGCCGGGACAGCCCCAATCAGCCCCAGCATTTT.

The chain employs TRBV18 and TRBJ1-1; D may be TRBD1 (6 bases). The CDR3 is 13 amino acids. Per the germline V gene, CDR1 is KGHSH and CDR2 is LQKENI. Trimming stripped 6 bases from V and 1 base from J, with 9 bases between. In DNA, the CDR3 is TGTGCCAGCTCCCGGGACAAGAACACTGAAGCTTTCTTT. Protein: CASSRDKNTEAFF. The full variable domain, its missing parts supplied by reference TRBV18 and TRBJ1-1, is NAGVMQNPRHLVRRRGQEARLRCSPMKGHSHVYWYRQLPEEGLKFMVYLQKENIIDESGMPKERFSAEFPKEGPSILRIQQVVRGDSAAYFCASSRDKNTEAFFGQGTRLTVV.

This clone came up once. This rearrangement joins TRBV19 to TRBJ1-1; TRBD1 might be the D (6 bases). The length of the CDR3 is 14 residues. V was cut by 1 base and J by 4 bases, with 10 bases left in between. Germline-derived CDR1 and CDR2 are LNHDA and SQIVND (reference sequence). The CDR3 nucleotides read TGTGCCAGTAGTATAGGTTGGGACACCACTGAAGCTTTCTTT. Amino acids: CASSIGWDTTEAFF.

V is TRBV4-1 and J is TRBJ1-3; possible D gene TRBD1, 6 bases. Germline lookup yields CDR1 MGHRA and CDR2 YSYEKL. This CDR3 region has 15 residues. Between the trimmed V and J ends, which lost 0 bases and 1 base, there was a span of 7 bases. The CDR3 DNA is TGCGCCAGCAGCCAAGACAGGGGATCTGGAAACACCATATATTTT. Translating gives CASSQDRGSGNTIYF.

V is TRBV7-9 and J is TRBJ2-2; D remains unclear. The CDR3 sequence is 14 residues long. The V end was cut by 5 bases, the J end by 6 bases, with 13 bases between. Germline V lookup: CDR1 SEHNR, CDR2 FQNEAQ (reference sequence). CDR3 region: CASSPRMRSGELFF. The CDR3 bases are TGTGCCAGCAGCCCCCGAATGCGGTCCGGGGAGCTGTTTTTT.

V is TRBV2 and J is TRBJ1-1, with 7 bases aligning to TRBD1. CDR3 length: 15 residues. The J segment lost 0 bases and the V segment lost 7 bases, leaving 8 bases of the junction unmatched. Germline V gives CDR1 SNHLY, CDR2 FYNNEI. Here the CDR3 reads CASKEGAHMNTEAFF. The CDR3 nucleotides read TGTGCCAGCAAGGAGGGGGCCCATATGAACACTGAAGCTTTCTTT.

The rearrangement uses TRBV19 and TRBJ2-7; 7 nucleotides match TRBD1. The CDR3 sequence is 14 residues long. Per germline, CDR1 LNHDA and CDR2 SQIVND (reference sequence). Trimming cost V 5 bases and J 2 bases; bases outside gene matches: 6. The CDR3 DNA follows: TGTGCCAGTAGTCTGGGGGACAGCGCCTACGAGCAGTACTTC. It is translated as CASSLGDSAYEQYF.

This chain links TRBV7-6 with TRBJ2-1; D is perhaps TRBD1 (6 bases). The germline V gene has CDR1 SGHVS and CDR2 FNYEAQ. This CDR3 region has 18 residues. V was trimmed by 4 bases and J by 6 bases, leaving 25 bases between them. The CDR3 sequence: CASSWGLGAPKPSNEQFF. In DNA form, the CDR3 reads TGTGCCAGCAGCTGGGGATTGGGGGCCCCTAAACCCAGCAATGAGCAGTTCTTC.

The chain combines TRBV10-2 with TRBJ2-5; TRBD2 matches at 14 bases. V shed 0 bases, J shed 5 bases, and the junction held 5 bases outside the gene matches. The germline V gene has CDR1 WSHSY and CDR2 SAAADI. There are 17 residues in the CDR3. The CDR3 DNA reads as TGCGCCAGCAGTGAGTCGGAGACTAGCGGGGGGGCGGAGACCCAGTACTTC. Translated: CASSESETSGGAETQYF.